The 15 T cell receptor beta chains below all came from one sample that was sequenced in a study of T cells after yellow fever vaccination. TCRdb reprocessed the 5' RACE reads via MiXCR and lists one record per CDR3 protein. There are under 350,000 distinct CDR3 sequences in the sample; about 4% occur only once, and around 24% lies in the top ten. The specimen was PBMCs, collected 5 days after the yellow fever booster vaccination. All receptors derive from a man younger than 30 who received the YFV17D yellow fever vaccine.

This chain connects TRBV5-6 to TRBJ2-7; weak D call: TRBD1 (5 bases). The CDR3 is 14 residues long. CDR1 and CDR2 from the germline V gene are SGHDT and YYEEEE. The V gene lost 0 bases and the J gene lost 1 base, with 8 bases spanning the gap. The CDR3 DNA is TGTGCCAGCAGCTTGGAGGGGAAGTCCTACGAGCAGTACGTC. It specifies CASSLEGKSYEQYV.

There are many counts of this clonotype. The chain couples TRBV6-5 to TRBJ2-2, with TRBD1 matching over 12 bases. The CDR3 totals 15 residues. Germline V gene sequence: CDR1 MNHEY, CDR2 SVGAGI. Germline trimming cut 6 bases from V and 7 bases from J; bases unmatched to any gene: 6. CDR3 nucleotide sequence: TGTGCCAGCAGCTTCCGGGACAGGGGGCGCGGGGAGCTGTTTTTT. Amino acid sequence: CASSFRDRGRGELFF.

In its sample, this clonotype was seen many times. V and J are TRBV5-5 and TRBJ2-1, with 7 bases matching TRBD1. The V and J ends lost 0 bases and 0 bases, in that order; junction bases with no gene match: 3. Germline CDR1 is SGHKS and CDR2 is YYEKEE (reference sequence). The CDR3 is 16 residues long. In DNA, the CDR3 is TGTGCCAGCAGCTTGGAGGGGGCGCTCTCCTACAATGAGCAGTTCTTC. Amino acids: CASSLEGALSYNEQFF.

V and J are TRBV12-3 or TRBV12-4 and TRBJ2-2; 9 bases fit TRBD1. With 6 bases clipped from V and 7 bases from J, the junction kept 9 bases outside the gene matches. The CDR3 is made up of 15 amino acids. DNA for the CDR3: TGTGCCAGCAGCCCTCGACAGGGGGGGGACGGGGAGCTGTTTTTT. Its translation is CASSPRQGGDGELFF.

This clonotype was seen only a few times. The V and J genes are TRBV4-1 and TRBJ2-3; 8 bases fit TRBD2. There are 16 residues in the CDR3. After removal of 3 bases from V and 1 base from J, the junction contained 6 bases not matched to a gene. Germline-derived CDR1 and CDR2 are MGHRA and YSYEKL. CDR3 nucleotides: TGCGCCAGCAGCCAGGTTCGGGGGGGCGGCACAGATACGCAGTATTTT. It codes for CASSQVRGGGTDTQYF.

The table lists this clonotype with many counts. This chain joins TRBV20-1 and TRBJ2-1; TRBD2 is a possible D gene (6 bases). Trimming took off 5 bases at V and 8 bases at J, with 16 bases between the two ends. CDR1 is DFQATT, CDR2 SNEGSKA, per germline (reference sequence). CDR3 length equals 13 residues. The CDR3 region is CSARDLRLYEQFF. CDR3 nucleotides: TGCAGTGCTCGGGACTTACGGTTGTATGAGCAGTTCTTC.

This clonotype was picked up a small number of times. This chain uses TRBV28 with TRBJ1-5, with 9 bases fitting TRBD1. Losses at the gene ends were 2 bases for V and 5 bases for J; bases not matched to a gene: 4. Per the germline V gene, CDR1 is MDHEN and CDR2 is SYDVKM. CDR3 length: 15 residues. CDR3 amino acids: CASSLGTGPDQPQHF. DNA of the CDR3: TGTGCCAGCAGTTTAGGGACAGGGCCGGATCAGCCCCAGCATTTT.

The chain recombines TRBV5-4 with TRBJ2-2, with D possibly TRBD1 on 5 matching bases. This CDR3 has 16 amino acids. Germline loops: CDR1 SGHNT, CDR2 YYREEE (reference sequence). V lost 0 bases, J lost 2 bases, and 11 bases lay in between. The CDR3 loop reads CASSLDGAINTGELFF. As DNA, the CDR3 is TGTGCCAGCAGCTTGGATGGGGCGATCAACACCGGGGAGCTGTTTTTT.

The gene calls are TRBV20-1 and TRBJ1-1, with 8 bases fitting TRBD1. The CDR3 is 11 residues long. Unmatched junction bases numbered 5, after V lost 5 bases and J lost 9 bases. Per germline, CDR1 DFQATT and CDR2 SNEGSKA (reference sequence). Here the CDR3 DNA reads TGCAGTGCTGGTTGGACAGGGCAAGCTTTCTTT. Translation gives CSAGWTGQAFF.

The rearrangement links TRBV12-3 or TRBV12-4 to TRBJ2-3, with TRBD1 matching 8 bases. The CDR3 runs to 15 residues. The trim removed 3 bases at V and 2 bases at J, leaving 4 bases unmatched. Here the CDR3 DNA reads TGTGCCAGCAGTTTGGACAGGGAATACACAGATACGCAGTATTTT. Residues: CASSLDREYTDTQYF.

The table lists this clonotype with many counts. The chain uses TRBV6-5 and TRBJ2-3; no clear D. The V end lost 4 bases, the J end lost 7 bases, and 9 bases lay between the germline ends. Germline V CDR1 and CDR2: MNHEY, SVGAGI. The CDR3 spans 12 residues. The CDR3 coding sequence is TGTGCCAGCAGTTCGATTGAGTATACGCAGTATTTT. Its protein is CASSSIEYTQYF.

The V call is TRBV29-1, the J call TRBJ1-1; D gene uncertain. The germline V gene encodes CDR1 SQVTM and CDR2 ANQGSEA. The CDR3 totals 14 residues. V was shortened by 4 bases and J by 3 bases, with 15 bases between the two germline ends. The CDR3 DNA reads TGCAGCGTTGCTAGGACGGGCCCCCACACTGAAGCTTTCTTT. Amino acids: CSVARTGPHTEAFF.

The V and J genes are TRBV4-3 and TRBJ2-6, with 9 bases identical to TRBD1. CDR1 is LGHNA, CDR2 YSLEER, per germline. CDR3 length equals 16 residues. V was pared by 1 base and J by 2 bases, with 0 bases of the junction left unmatched. The CDR3 loop reads CASSQGDRAGANVLTF. The CDR3 nucleotides are TGCGCCAGCAGCCAAGGGGACAGGGCTGGGGCCAACGTCCTGACTTTC.

To note about this clonotype: At one end the junction does not follow the germline gene, possibly because of a read error. The chain joins TRBV28 to TRBJ2-7; tentatively, D is TRBD2 (5 bases). Germline CDR1 reads MDHEN; CDR2 reads SYDVKM. The CDR3 has 11 amino acids. CDR3 residues: CASSLGLLVSF. In nucleotides, the CDR3 is TGTGCCAGCAGTTTAGGACTCCTCGTTTCTTTC. Variable domain in full (rest from reference TRBV28 and TRBJ2-7): DVKVTQSSRYLVKRTGEKVFLECVQDMDHENMFWYRQDPGLGLRLIYFSYDVKMKEKGDIPEGYSVSREKKERFSLILESASTNQTSMYLCASSLGLLVSFGPGTRLTVT.

This clonotype was recorded a few times. V usage is TRBV12-3 or TRBV12-4 and J usage is TRBJ2-3, with a possible D match to TRBD2 (5 bases). The V gene lost 3 bases and the J gene lost 1 base, with 8 bases spanning the gap. The CDR3 is made up of 14 amino acids. The chain's CDR3 is CASSFLSGTDTQYF. For the CDR3, the DNA is TGTGCCAGCAGTTTTCTTAGCGGCACAGATACGCAGTATTTT.